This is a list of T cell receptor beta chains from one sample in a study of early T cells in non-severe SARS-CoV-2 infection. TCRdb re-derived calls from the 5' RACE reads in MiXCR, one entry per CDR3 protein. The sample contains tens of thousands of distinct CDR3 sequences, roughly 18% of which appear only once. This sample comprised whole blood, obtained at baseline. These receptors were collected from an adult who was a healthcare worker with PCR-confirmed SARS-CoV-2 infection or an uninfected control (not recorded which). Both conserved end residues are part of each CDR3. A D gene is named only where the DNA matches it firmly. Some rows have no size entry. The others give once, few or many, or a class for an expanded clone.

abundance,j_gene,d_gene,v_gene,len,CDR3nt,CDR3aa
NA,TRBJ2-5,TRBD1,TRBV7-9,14,TGTGCCAGCAGCTTAGACAGGGGGCGAGAGACCCAGTACTTC,CASSLDRGRETQYF
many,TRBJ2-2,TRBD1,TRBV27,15,TGTGCCAGCAGTTCCGGGACAGCGAACACCGGGGAGCTGTTTTTT,CASSSGTANTGELFF
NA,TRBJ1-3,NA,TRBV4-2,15,TGTGCCAGCAGCCAACCGACCCGATCCCGAAACACCATATATTTT,CASSQPTRSRNTIYF
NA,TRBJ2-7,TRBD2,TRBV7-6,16,TGTGCCAGCAGCCAAGGGACTAGCGGGAGGGCTAGCGAGCAGTACTTC,CASSQGTSGRASEQYF
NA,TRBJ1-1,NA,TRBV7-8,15,TGTGCCAGCAGCCAATCCGGGACACAGAACACTGAAGCTTTCTTT,CASSQSGTQNTEAFF
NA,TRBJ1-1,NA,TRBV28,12,TGTGCCAGCAGCCCCTGGGAAAAGGAGGTTTTCTTT,CASSPWEKEVFF
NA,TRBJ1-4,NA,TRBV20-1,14,TGCAGTGCTAGTAGCGGGAGATTGGATGAAAAACTGTTTTTT,CSASSGRLDEKLFF
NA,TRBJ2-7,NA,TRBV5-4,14,TGTGCCAGCACCTCAGACCGGGGAGTTCGCGAGCAGTACTTC,CASTSDRGVREQYF
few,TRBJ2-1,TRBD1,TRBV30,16,TGTGCCTGGAGTGTAGGGACAGCCACTGCCTACAATGAGCAGTTCTTC,CAWSVGTATAYNEQFF
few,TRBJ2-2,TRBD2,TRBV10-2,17,TGCGCCAGCAGTGAGTCGTTGGGAGGGTTTTACACCGGGGAGCTGTTTTTT,CASSESLGGFYTGELFF
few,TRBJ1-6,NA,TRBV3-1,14,TGTGCCAGCAGCCAAGATGGAGGGCGCTCACCCCTCCACTTT,CASSQDGGRSPLHF
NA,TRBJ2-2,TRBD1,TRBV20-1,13,TGCAGTGCTGGACAGGGTAGCACCGGGGAGCTGTTTTTT,CSAGQGSTGELFF
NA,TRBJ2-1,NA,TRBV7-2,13,TGTGCCAGCAGCTTGTTGTTGGACAATGAGCAGTTCTTC,CASSLLLDNEQFF
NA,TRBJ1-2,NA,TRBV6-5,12,TGTGCCAGCAGTTACCGGGGCTCTGGCTACACCTTC,CASSYRGSGYTF
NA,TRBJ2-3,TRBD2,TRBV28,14,TGTGCCACAGCCCGGGGTGCGGGGGTAGATACGCAGTATTTT,CATARGAGVDTQYF
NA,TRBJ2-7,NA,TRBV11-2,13,TGTGCCAGCAGCTTGGATAGGGAACGCGAGCAGTACTTC,CASSLDREREQYF